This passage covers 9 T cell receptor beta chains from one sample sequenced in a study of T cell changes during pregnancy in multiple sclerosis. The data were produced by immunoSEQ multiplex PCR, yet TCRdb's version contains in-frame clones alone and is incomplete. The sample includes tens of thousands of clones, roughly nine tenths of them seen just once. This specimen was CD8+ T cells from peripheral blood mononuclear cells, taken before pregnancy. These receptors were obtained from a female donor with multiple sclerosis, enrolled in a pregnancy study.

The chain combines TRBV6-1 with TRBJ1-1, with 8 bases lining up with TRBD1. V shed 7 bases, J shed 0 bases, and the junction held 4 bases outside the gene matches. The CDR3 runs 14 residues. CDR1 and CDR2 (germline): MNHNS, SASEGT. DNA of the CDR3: TGTGCCAGCACCTTGACAGGGGTGAACACTGAAGCTTTCTTT. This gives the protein CASTLTGVNTEAFF.

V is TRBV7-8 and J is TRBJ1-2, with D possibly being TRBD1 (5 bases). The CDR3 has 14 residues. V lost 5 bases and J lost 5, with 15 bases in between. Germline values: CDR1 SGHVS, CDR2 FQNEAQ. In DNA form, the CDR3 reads TGTGCCAGCAGCGCAACGCCAAAGGGGTATGGCTACACCTTC. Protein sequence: CASSATPKGYGYTF.

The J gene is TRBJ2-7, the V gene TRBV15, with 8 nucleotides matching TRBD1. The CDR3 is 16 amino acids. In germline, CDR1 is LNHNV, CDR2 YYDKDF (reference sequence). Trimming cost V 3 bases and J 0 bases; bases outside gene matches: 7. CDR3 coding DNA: TGTGCCACCAGCAGCGAGAGACAGGGGCGCTCCTACGAGCAGTACTTC. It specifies CATSSERQGRSYEQYF.

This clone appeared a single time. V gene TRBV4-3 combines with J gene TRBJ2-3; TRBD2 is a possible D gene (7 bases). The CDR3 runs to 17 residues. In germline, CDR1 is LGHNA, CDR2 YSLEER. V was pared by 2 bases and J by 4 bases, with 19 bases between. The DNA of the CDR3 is TGCGCCAGCAGCCAACTGGGGGCGGGGGATAATCCAGATACGCAGTATTTT. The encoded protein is CASSQLGAGDNPDTQYF.

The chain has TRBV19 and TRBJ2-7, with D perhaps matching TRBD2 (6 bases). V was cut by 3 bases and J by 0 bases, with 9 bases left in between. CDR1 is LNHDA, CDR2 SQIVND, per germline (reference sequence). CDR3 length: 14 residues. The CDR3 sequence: CASSMGGSSYEQYF. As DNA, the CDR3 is TGTGCCAGTAGTATGGGGGGTAGCTCCTACGAGCAGTACTTC.

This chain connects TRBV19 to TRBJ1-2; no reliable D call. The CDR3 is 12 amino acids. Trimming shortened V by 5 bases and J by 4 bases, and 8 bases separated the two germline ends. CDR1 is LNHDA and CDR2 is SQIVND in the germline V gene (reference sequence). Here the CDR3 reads CASSPDTYGYTF. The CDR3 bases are TGTGCCAGTAGTCCAGATACCTATGGCTACACCTTC.

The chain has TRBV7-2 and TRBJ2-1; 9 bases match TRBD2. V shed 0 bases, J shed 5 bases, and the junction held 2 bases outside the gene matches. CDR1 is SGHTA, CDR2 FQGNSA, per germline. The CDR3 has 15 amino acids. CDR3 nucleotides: TGTGCCAGCAGCTTAGCCCCTAGCGGGGACAATGAGCAGTTCTTC. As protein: CASSLAPSGDNEQFF.

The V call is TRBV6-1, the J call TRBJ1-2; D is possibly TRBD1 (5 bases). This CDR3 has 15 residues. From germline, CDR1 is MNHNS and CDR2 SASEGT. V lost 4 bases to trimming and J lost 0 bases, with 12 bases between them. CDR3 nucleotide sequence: TGTGCCAGCAGTGCGGGGGAAGGACCTAACTATGGCTACACCTTC. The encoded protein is CASSAGEGPNYGYTF.

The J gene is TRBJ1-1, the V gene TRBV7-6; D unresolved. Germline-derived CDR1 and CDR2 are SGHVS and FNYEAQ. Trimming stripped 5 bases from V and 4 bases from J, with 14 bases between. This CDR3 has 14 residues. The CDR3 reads CASSPRGSSTEAFF. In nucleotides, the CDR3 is TGTGCCAGCAGCCCCCGGGGATCTAGCACTGAAGCTTTCTTT.